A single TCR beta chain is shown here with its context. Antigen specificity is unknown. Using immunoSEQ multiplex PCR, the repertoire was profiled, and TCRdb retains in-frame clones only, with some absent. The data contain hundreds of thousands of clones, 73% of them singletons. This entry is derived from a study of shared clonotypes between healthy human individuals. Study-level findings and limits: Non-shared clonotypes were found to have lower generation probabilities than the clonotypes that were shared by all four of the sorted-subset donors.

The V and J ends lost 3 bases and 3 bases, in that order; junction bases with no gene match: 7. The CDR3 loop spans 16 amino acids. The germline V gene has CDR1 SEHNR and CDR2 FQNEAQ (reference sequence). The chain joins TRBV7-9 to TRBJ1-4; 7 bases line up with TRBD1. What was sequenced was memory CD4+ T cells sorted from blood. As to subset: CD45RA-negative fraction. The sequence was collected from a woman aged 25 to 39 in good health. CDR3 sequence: CASSFTVGQPNEKLFF. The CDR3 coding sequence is TGTGCCAGCAGCTTTACCGTGGGACAGCCTAATGAAAAACTGTTTTTT.